This T cell receptor (beta chain) was identified in a study of vaccination effects on CD4 cells after COVID-19. Antigen-specific CD4+ T cells expanded by the ViraFEST assay with viral peptide pools were then sequenced. Culture proceeded for 10 days, and CD4+ T cells were then isolated. Two-dose vaccination with either BNT162b2 or mRNA-1273 was given to the participants. Data came from immunoSEQ multiplex PCR; TCRdb stores just in-frame clones and leaves some out. The data show roughly 24,000 clones, 60% to 80% seen once. Of note for this clone: The target antigen is unknown.

The TCR sequence derives from a human donor who received a COVID-19 vaccine. Some clones in this sample may be carry-over from other donors' samples. Sample: CD4+ T cells from PBMCs cultured with SARS-CoV-2 spike peptides, taken after COVID-19 vaccination.

Here the CDR3 DNA reads TGTGCCAGCAGCCCACCTCCGGGACAGGGCCCAGATACGCAGTATTTT. This gives the protein CASSPPPGQGPDTQYF. This chain links TRBV7-9 with TRBJ2-3; TRBD1 aligns across 9 bases. Trimming cost V 5 bases and J 4 bases; bases outside gene matches: 10. The CDR3 length is 16 residues. Germline V gives CDR1 SEHNR, CDR2 FQNEAQ (reference sequence).